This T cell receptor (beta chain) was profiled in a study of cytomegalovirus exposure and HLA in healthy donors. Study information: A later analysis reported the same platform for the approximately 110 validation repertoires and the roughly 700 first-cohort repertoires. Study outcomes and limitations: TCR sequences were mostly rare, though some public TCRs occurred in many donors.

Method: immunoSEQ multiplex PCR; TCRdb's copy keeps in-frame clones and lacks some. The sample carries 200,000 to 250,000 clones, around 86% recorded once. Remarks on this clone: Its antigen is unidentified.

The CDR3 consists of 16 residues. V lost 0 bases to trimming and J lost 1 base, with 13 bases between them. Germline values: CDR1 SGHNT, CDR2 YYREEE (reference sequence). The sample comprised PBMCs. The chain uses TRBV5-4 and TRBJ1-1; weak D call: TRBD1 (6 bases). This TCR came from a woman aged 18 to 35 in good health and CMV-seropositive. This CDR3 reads CASSLGMTGGNTEAFF. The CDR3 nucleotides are TGTGCCAGCAGCTTGGGGATGACAGGTGGGAACACTGAAGCTTTCTTT.